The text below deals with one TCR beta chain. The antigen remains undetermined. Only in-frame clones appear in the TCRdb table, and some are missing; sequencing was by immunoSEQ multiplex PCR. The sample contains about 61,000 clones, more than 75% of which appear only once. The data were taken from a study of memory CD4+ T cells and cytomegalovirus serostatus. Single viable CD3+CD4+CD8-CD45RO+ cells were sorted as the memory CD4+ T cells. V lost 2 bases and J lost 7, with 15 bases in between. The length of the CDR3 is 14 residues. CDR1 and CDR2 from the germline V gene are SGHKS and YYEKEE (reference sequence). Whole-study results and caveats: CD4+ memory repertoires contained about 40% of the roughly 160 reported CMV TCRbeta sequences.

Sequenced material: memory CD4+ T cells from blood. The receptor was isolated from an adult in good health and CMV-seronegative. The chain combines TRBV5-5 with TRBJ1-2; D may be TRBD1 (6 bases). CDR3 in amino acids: CASSFFGGRIGYTF. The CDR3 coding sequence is TGTGCCAGCAGCTTTTTCGGGGGGCGGATTGGCTACACCTTC.